Below are 26 T cell receptor beta chains sequenced from a single sample in a study of T cell responses to AZD1222 COVID-19 vaccine (dated by TCRdb to the early 2020s). Read against the paper, the sample's time point label means: about 28 days (+/-7) after the second vaccine dose. Library preparation used the immunoSEQ multiplex PCR assay. Here the immuneACCESS table is served through TCRdb, limited to in-frame sequences with V and J called. Missing clones are a known gap in these copies; in checked studies unresolved V genes cover under half, and the rest lacks a known reason. Across this sample there are around 140,000 clones, with 90% seen only once. 1.5% to 2% of the sample is in the top ten clones. Sequencing was performed on peripheral blood, taken 28 days after the second AZD1222 dose. These receptors were taken from an adult who received the AZD1222 COVID-19 vaccine.

The chain couples TRBV10-3 to TRBJ1-1; D is uncertain. Germline-derived CDR1 and CDR2 are ENHRY and SYGVKD. The CDR3 consists of 14 residues. Trimming removed 3 bases at V and 10 bases at J, with 18 bases between. CDR3 residues: CAISDRGPQRGAFF. In nucleotides, the CDR3 is TGTGCCATCAGTGATCGCGGGCCACAGCGTGGAGCTTTCTTT.

The chain is built from TRBV2 and TRBJ2-7, with 7 bases matching TRBD2. J was trimmed by 4 bases and V by 4 bases; bases with no gene match: 13. In germline, CDR1 is SNHLY, CDR2 FYNNEI. The CDR3 is made up of 16 amino acids. CDR3 sequence reads: CASSVHRPERGYEQYF. The CDR3 bases are TGTGCCAGCAGTGTTCATCGGCCGGAGCGGGGATACGAGCAGTACTTC.

The rearrangement links TRBV13 to TRBJ2-7, with TRBD1 matching 9 bases. The CDR3 spans 15 residues. Germline lookup yields CDR1 PRHDT and CDR2 FYEKMQ (reference sequence). The trim removed 5 bases at V and 4 bases at J, leaving 9 bases unmatched. The CDR3 nucleotides read TGTGCCAGCAGCGTACGAGGGACAGGGTTGTACGAGCAGTACTTC. This codes for CASSVRGTGLYEQYF.

This clone was recorded once. This chain joins TRBV27 and TRBJ1-5; no clear D. Germline loops: CDR1 MNHEY, CDR2 SMNVEV (reference sequence). Trimming pared 4 bases from V and 3 bases from J, leaving 10 bases between. The CDR3 length is 14 residues. Here the CDR3 reads CASSSYLNNQPQHF. The CDR3 DNA reads TGTGCCAGCAGTTCGTACTTGAACAATCAGCCCCAGCATTTT.

This chain uses TRBV19 with TRBJ2-1, with 7 bases matching TRBD1. The germline V gene encodes CDR1 LNHDA and CDR2 SQIVND (reference sequence). CDR3 length: 16 amino acids. With V trimmed by 5 bases and J by 1 base, 8 bases remained unmatched. The CDR3 here is CASSSSGQLSYNEQFF. The DNA of the CDR3 is TGTGCCAGTAGTTCATCGGGACAGCTTTCCTACAATGAGCAGTTCTTC.

The chain links TRBV10-1 to TRBJ2-2, with a tentative D call TRBD1 (6 bases). This CDR3 region has 17 residues. Trimming shortened V by 2 bases and J by 4 bases, and 17 bases separated the two germline ends. Germline CDR1 is WNHNN and CDR2 is SYGVQD (reference sequence). The DNA for the CDR3 is TGCGCCAGCAGTGAGGGGGGCCTTGGGGCGAGCACCGGGGAGCTGTTTTTT. Translation gives CASSEGGLGASTGELFF.

The chain combines TRBV5-1 with TRBJ2-5; 8 nucleotides match TRBD2. The CDR3 runs 13 residues. Trimming removed 4 bases from V and 4 bases from J; junction bases left unmatched: 3. Germline values: CDR1 SGHRS, CDR2 YFSETQ. CDR3: CASSPSGGETQYF. CDR3 sequence (DNA): TGCGCCAGCAGCCCCAGCGGGGGAGAGACCCAGTACTTC.

The CDR3 spells CATQSNYGYTF. The CDR3 nucleotides read TGTGCCACCCAGTCTAACTATGGCTACACCTTC. J is TRBJ1-2 and V is TRBV28; D unclear. CDR1 is MDHEN, CDR2 SYDVKM, per germline. Trimming removed 10 bases from V and 0 bases from J, with 6 bases in between. The CDR3 covers 11 residues.

This rearrangement joins TRBV10-1 to TRBJ2-2, with 14 bases identical to TRBD2. Germline assignment: CDR1 WNHNN and CDR2 SYGVQD (reference sequence). CDR3 size: 16 residues. Germline trimming cut 4 bases from V and 7 bases from J; bases unmatched to any gene: 5. The CDR3 here is CASSAGTSGGGGELFF. The CDR3 DNA follows: TGCGCCAGCAGTGCCGGGACTAGCGGGGGTGGCGGGGAGCTGTTTTTT.

This clone was observed a handful of times. This chain connects TRBV5-1 to TRBJ1-1; D remains ambiguous. This CDR3 is 14 amino acids long. Trimming removed 6 bases at V and 1 base at J, with 13 bases between. Germline CDR1 is SGHRS and CDR2 is YFSETQ. The CDR3: CASTSEGGNTEAFF. The CDR3 DNA reads as TGCGCCAGCACCAGTGAGGGTGGGAACACTGAAGCTTTCTTT.

V and J are TRBV28 and TRBJ2-2; D is undetermined. CDR3 length equals 14 residues. V gave up 1 base and J gave up 7 bases, with 10 bases separating them. Per the germline V gene, CDR1 is MDHEN and CDR2 is SYDVKM. The CDR3 sequence is CASSLYLSGGELFF. CDR3 nucleotides: TGTGCCAGCAGTTTATACCTCTCAGGCGGGGAGCTGTTTTTT.

The chain has TRBV14 and TRBJ1-2; D may be TRBD1 (5 bases). Trimming took 0 bases from V and 8 from J, leaving 16 bases between them. The germline CDR1 and CDR2 sequences are SGHDN and FVKESK. There are 15 residues in the CDR3. The CDR3 loop reads CASSQDGTHFWGYTF. The CDR3 nucleotides are TGTGCCAGCAGCCAAGACGGGACTCACTTCTGGGGCTACACCTTC.

The rearrangement uses TRBV30 and TRBJ1-1, with D maybe TRBD1 (6 bases). V lost 0 bases, J lost 11 bases, and 13 bases lay in between. CDR3 size: 12 residues. Germline lookup yields CDR1 GTSNPN and CDR2 SVGIG (reference sequence). CDR3 loop: CAWSVVQGSAFF. The CDR3 DNA reads TGTGCCTGGAGTGTCGTACAGGGATCCGCTTTCTTT.

The J gene is TRBJ2-7, the V gene TRBV10-3; possibly TRBD2 for D (7 bases). CDR1 and CDR2 from the germline V gene are ENHRY and SYGVKD. V lost 2 bases and J lost 4, with 12 bases in between. The CDR3 is 14 amino acids. CDR3 sequence (DNA): TGTGCCATCAGTGAGGCGCGGGGGACATACGAGCAGTACGTC. Amino acids: CAISEARGTYEQYV.

This sequence joins TRBV6-5 and TRBJ1-6; D is ambiguous. Trimming pared 4 bases from V and 0 bases from J, leaving 10 bases between. This CDR3 has 16 residues. Germline V gene lookup returns CDR1 MNHEY and CDR2 SVGAGI. The CDR3 reads CASSSALSSYNSPLHF. The CDR3 region has the DNA TGTGCCAGCAGTTCCGCACTTAGCTCCTATAATTCACCCCTCCACTTT.

This clone has just one count. The rearrangement uses TRBV27 and TRBJ2-7; 7 bases align to TRBD2. Germline trimming cut 3 bases from V and 4 bases from J; bases unmatched to any gene: 6. This CDR3 has 14 residues. The germline V gene has CDR1 MNHEY and CDR2 SMNVEV (reference sequence). The DNA of the CDR3 is TGTGCCAGCAGTTTTGCGGGAGAGCTGTACGAGCAGTACTTC. This translates into CASSFAGELYEQYF.

J is TRBJ2-1 and V is TRBV12-5, with 7 bases that match TRBD2. CDR3 size: 18 residues. The germline V gene has CDR1 LGHNT and CDR2 FRNRAP. Losses at the gene ends were 4 bases for V and 7 bases for J; bases not matched to a gene: 19. CDR3 nucleotide sequence: TGTGCTAGTGGTTCTGTCCCAGCTGCGGGAGTCCCCGTTAATGAGCAGTTCTTC. Translation gives CASGSVPAAGVPVNEQFF.

The J gene is TRBJ2-5, the V gene TRBV5-1; TRBD2 agrees at 7 bases. Per germline, CDR1 SGHRS and CDR2 YFSETQ. There are 13 residues in the CDR3. Trimming cost V 4 bases and J 1 base; bases outside gene matches: 1. CDR3 nucleotides: TGCGCCAGCAGCCTAGCGGTCCAAGAGACCCAGTACTTC. As protein: CASSLAVQETQYF.

V gene TRBV7-9 combines with J gene TRBJ2-1, with D possibly TRBD2 on 6 matching bases. Germline V gives CDR1 SEHNR, CDR2 FQNEAQ (reference sequence). Trimming removed 4 bases from V and 7 bases from J, with 14 bases in between. The CDR3 extends over 14 amino acids. The CDR3 sequence is CASSSDPSGNEQFF. CDR3 in DNA: TGTGCCAGCAGCTCGGACCCCAGCGGGAATGAGCAGTTCTTC.

The chain links TRBV7-8 to TRBJ2-7, with TRBD1 as a possible D gene (5 bases). CDR3 length: 14 residues. Trimming removed 3 bases from V and 4 bases from J, with 13 bases in between. Per germline, CDR1 SGHVS and CDR2 FQNEAQ. For the CDR3, the DNA is TGTGCCAGCAGCTTGGGGCCAACCGGGTACGAGCAGTACGTC. It specifies CASSLGPTGYEQYV.

The J gene is TRBJ1-2, the V gene TRBV28, with TRBD1 as a possible D gene (6 bases). V was trimmed by 8 bases and J by 9 bases, leaving 13 bases between them. The CDR3 spans 11 residues. The germline CDR1 and CDR2 sequences are MDHEN and SYDVKM. The CDR3 loop is CASRQGRRYTF. In DNA, the CDR3 is TGTGCCAGCCGGCAGGGGCGACGCTACACCTTC.

This chain links TRBV27 with TRBJ2-3, with 7 bases that match TRBD2. The CDR3 contains 13 residues. Germline V gives CDR1 MNHEY, CDR2 SMNVEV (reference sequence). V lost 3 bases, J lost 5 bases, and 2 bases stayed unmatched. The CDR3 DNA reads TGTGCCAGCAGTTTGCGGGAGATAGATACGCAGTATTTT. This sequence encodes CASSLREIDTQYF.

The chain joins TRBV6-4 to TRBJ2-5; possible D gene TRBD2, 5 bases. Trimming removed 0 bases at V and 8 bases at J, with 19 bases between. From germline, CDR1 is MRHNA and CDR2 SNTAGT. The CDR3 totals 16 residues. The CDR3 nucleotides read TGTGCCAGCAGTGACTCGAAAGGATGGTTCGGGGAAACCCAGTACTTC. Residues: CASSDSKGWFGETQYF.

This chain links TRBV20-1 with TRBJ2-7; 9 nucleotides line up with TRBD2. V gave up 3 bases and J gave up 5 bases; unmatched junction bases: 5. Germline CDR1 and CDR2: DFQATT and SNEGSKA (reference sequence). This CDR3 contains 13 residues. CDR3 amino acids: CSASSSGRNEQYF. CDR3 nucleotides: TGCAGTGCTAGTTCGAGCGGGAGGAACGAGCAGTACTTC.

This chain joins TRBV16 and TRBJ1-3; D is unresolved. The CDR3 runs to 16 residues. Germline V gene lookup returns CDR1 KGHSY and CDR2 FQNENV. V was cut by 0 bases and J by 0 bases, with 9 bases left in between. The CDR3 bases are TGTGCCAGCAGCCAATCGTGGCAGAGCTCTGGAAACACCATATATTTT. Translated: CASSQSWQSSGNTIYF. Drawing the rest from reference TRBV16 and TRBJ1-3, the complete variable domain is GEEVAQTPKHLVRGEGQKAKLYCAPIKGHSYVFWYQQVLKNEFKFLISFQNENVFDETGMPKERFSAKCLPNSPCSLEIQATKLEDSAVYFCASSQSWQSSGNTIYFGEGSWLTVV.

The chain is built from TRBV6-5 and TRBJ1-3, with TRBD1 identical over 8 bases. Germline assignment: CDR1 MNHEY and CDR2 SVGAGI. J was trimmed by 0 bases and V by 2 bases; bases with no gene match: 3. CDR3 length equals 16 residues. The CDR3 DNA follows: TGTGCCAGCAGTTACGGACAGGGCATCTCTGGAAACACCATATATTTT. This encodes CASSYGQGISGNTIYF.